This T cell receptor beta chain appears in the sequencing data of a study of blood T cell repertoires in COVID-19 (dated by TCRdb to 2018 to 2020). About the full investigation: The collaborator samples originated in the United States, Italy and Spain and spanned the acute and convalescent phases of COVID-19. The material from the prospective study consisted of cDNA or gDNA derived from T cells, B-cell-depleted T cells, or PBMCs. Deeply sampled blood TCRbeta repertoires from subjects exposed to, actively infected with, or recovered from COVID-19 were included in the dataset. The repertoires were released in a freely available public database intended as a resource for research on the immune response to SARS-CoV-2. The samples were drawn from two sources: the first 160 participants of the ongoing ImmuneRACE study, and about 1,300 subjects contributed by 6 global collaborators. Sample metadata almost always included a de-identified subject ID, COVID-19 status, age in years and sex. Where HLA class I and class II types were available, the types were taken from metadata supplied by the sample provider, not from assay-based typing.

What the study reported, not specific to this receptor: Clinical and demographic metadata were provided uncurated, with the amount varying by source and participant.

The CDR3 has 15 amino acids, counting the end cysteine and phenylalanine. The DNA shown is the 45-base CDR3, in frame from base 1. The germline V gene encodes CDR1 SGHNT and CDR2 YYREEE (reference sequence). Here V drops 4 bases and J drops 8 bases, and the junction holds 14 bases not matched to any gene. The immunoSEQ Assay, a bias-controlled multiplex PCR, was used to amplify TCRbeta CDR3 regions from genomic DNA. The authors' analysis ran thus. The number of nucleated cells in each sample was estimated from the amplification of reference gene primers within the assay. To quantify the absolute abundance of each unique TCRbeta CDR3 rearrangement, sequence reads were collapsed and filtered. For each sample, productive Simpson clonality was calculated as the square root of Simpson's diversity index across productive rearrangements. What TCRdb holds here is the immuneACCESS table cut down to in-frame rearrangements. Part of the clones is not present; checked against another copy, under half of the missing clones reflect an unresolved V gene, and the others are unexplained. V, J and clone size reflect that table, while D and trimming were determined from the DNA. Across this sample there are 55,000 to 90,000 clones, with 81% seen only once. The ten largest clonotypes hold roughly 0.83% of the sample.

About this clone itself: Its antigen is still unknown. Base-call qualities are not available, and no considerably larger clone is one nucleotide away.

Whole blood was collected in K2EDTA tubes by collaborating institutions according to the institutions' own protocols. For TCRbeta analysis, collaborator samples were shipped as frozen whole blood, as isolated PBMCs, or as DNA extracted from either sample type. The chain was built from TRBV5-4 and TRBJ1-2; 7 central bases correspond to TRBD1. Source material: peripheral blood. The source of this sequence is a woman aged 70-85 years with acute or convalescent COVID-19. This receptor carries the CDR3 CASSEETGTASGYTF. The nucleotides are TGTGCCAGCAGCGAAGAGACCGGGACAGCAAGCGGCTACACCTTC.